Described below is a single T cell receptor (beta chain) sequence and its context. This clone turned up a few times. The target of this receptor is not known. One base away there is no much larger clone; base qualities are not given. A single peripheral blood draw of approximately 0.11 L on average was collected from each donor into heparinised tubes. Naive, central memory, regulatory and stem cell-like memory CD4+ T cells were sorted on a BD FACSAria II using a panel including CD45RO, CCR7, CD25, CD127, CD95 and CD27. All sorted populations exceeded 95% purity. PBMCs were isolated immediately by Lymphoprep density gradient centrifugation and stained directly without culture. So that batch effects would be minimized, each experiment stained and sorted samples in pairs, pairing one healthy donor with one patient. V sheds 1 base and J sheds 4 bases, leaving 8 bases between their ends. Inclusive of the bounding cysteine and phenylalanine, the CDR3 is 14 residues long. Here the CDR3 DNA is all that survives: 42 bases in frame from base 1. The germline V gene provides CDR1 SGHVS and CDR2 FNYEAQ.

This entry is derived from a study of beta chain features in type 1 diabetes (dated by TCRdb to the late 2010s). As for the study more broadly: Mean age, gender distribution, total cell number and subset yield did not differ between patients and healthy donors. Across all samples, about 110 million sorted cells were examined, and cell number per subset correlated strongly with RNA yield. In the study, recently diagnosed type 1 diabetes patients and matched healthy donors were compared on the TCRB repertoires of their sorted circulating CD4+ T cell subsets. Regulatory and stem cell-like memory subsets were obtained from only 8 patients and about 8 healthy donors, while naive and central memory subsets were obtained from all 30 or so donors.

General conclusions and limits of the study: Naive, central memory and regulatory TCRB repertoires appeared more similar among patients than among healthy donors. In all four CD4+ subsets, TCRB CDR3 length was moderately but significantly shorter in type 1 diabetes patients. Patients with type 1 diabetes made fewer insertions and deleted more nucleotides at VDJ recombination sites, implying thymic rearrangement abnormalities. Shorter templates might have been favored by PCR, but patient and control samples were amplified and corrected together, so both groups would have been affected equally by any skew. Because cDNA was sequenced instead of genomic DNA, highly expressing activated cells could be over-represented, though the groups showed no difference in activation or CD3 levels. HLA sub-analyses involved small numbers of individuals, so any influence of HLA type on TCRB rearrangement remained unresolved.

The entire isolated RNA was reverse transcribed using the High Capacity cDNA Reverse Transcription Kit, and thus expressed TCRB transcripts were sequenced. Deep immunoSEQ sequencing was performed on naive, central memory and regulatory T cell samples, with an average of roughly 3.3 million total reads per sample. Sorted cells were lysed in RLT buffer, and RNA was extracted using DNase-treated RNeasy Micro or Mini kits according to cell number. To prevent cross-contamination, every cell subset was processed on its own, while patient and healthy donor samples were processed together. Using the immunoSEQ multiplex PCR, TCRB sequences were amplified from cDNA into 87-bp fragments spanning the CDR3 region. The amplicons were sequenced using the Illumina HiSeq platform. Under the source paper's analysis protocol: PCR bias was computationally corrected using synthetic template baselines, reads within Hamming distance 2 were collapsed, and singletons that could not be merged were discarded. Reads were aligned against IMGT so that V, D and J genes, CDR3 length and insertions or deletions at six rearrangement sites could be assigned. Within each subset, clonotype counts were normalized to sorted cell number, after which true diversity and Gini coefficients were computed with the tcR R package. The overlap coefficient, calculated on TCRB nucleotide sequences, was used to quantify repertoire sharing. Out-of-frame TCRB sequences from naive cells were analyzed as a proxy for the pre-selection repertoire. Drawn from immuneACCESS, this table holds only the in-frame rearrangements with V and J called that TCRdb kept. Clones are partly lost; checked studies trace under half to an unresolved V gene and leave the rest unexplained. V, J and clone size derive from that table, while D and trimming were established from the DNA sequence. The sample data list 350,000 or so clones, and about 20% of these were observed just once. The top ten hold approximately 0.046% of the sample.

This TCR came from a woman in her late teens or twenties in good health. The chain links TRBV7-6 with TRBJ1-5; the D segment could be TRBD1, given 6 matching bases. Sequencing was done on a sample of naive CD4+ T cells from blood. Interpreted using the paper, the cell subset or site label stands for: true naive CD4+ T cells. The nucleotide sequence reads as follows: TGTGCCAGCAGCTTAGAACAGGGAAATCAGCCCCAGCATTTT. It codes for CASSLEQGNQPQHF.